This T cell receptor (beta chain) was documented in a study of blood T cell repertoires in COVID-19. Across the whole study: COVID-19 samples from acute and convalescent phases originated in the United States, Italy and Spain. Sources were T cells, B-cell-depleted T cells, or PBMCs; the material itself was cDNA or gDNA.

Original processing notes: Estimates of nucleated cell counts were drawn from the amplification of reference gene primers. The protocol was immunoSEQ multiplex PCR, while the TCRdb copy is restricted to in-frame clones and leaves out a portion. V and J calls and clone size are those listed in that table; D and trimming were worked out from the DNA. The sample holds approximately 140,000 clones; around nine tenths are singletons and the top ten take more than 4%. V lost 0 bases to trimming and J lost 3 bases, with 18 bases between them. Germline V CDR1 and CDR2: LGHNA, YSLEER. This CDR3 spans 17 amino acids.

Sequencing was carried out using peripheral blood. The origin of this receptor is a woman in her thirties or forties with acute or convalescent COVID-19. The V gene is TRBV4-3, the J gene TRBJ2-7; TRBD1 might be the D (6 bases). CDR3 DNA sequence: TGCGCCAGCAGCCAAGATCGACTCGGCCAGGGGTTCTACGAGCAGTACTTC. It is translated as CASSQDRLGQGFYEQYF.